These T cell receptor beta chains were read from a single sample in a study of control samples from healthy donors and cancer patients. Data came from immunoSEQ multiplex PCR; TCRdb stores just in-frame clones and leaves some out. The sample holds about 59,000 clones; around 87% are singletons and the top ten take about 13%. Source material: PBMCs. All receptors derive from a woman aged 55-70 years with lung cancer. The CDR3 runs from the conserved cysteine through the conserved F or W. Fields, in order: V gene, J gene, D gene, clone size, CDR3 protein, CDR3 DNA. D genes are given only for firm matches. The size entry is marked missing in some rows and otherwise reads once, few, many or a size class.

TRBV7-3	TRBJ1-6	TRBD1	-	CASSSGTGGYSPLHF	TGTGCCAGCAGCTCAGGGACAGGGGGGTATTCACCCCTCCACTTT
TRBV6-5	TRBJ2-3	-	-	CASSRTVSTDTQYF	TGTGCCAGCAGCCGGACAGTTTCCACAGATACGCAGTATTTT
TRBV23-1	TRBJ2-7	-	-	CASSQRGAVPSYEQYF	TGCGCCAGCAGTCAAAGGGGCGCAGTGCCGTCGTATGAGCAGTACTTC
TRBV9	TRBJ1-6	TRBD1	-	CASSAAGTVNSPLHF	TGTGCCAGCAGCGCAGCCGGGACAGTAAATTCACCCCTCCACTTT
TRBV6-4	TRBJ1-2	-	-	CASRPGQTDYGYTF	TGTGCCAGCAGGCCGGGACAAACCGACTATGGCTACACCTTC
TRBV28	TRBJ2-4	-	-	CASSFGRGQYF	TGTGCCAGCAGTTTCGGAAGGGGTCAGTACTTC
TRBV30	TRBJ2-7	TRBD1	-	CATGQGTYEQYF	TGTGCCACCGGACAGGGGACCTACGAGCAGTACTTC
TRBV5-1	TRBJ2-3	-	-	CASSLIDTSTDTQYF	TGCGCCAGCAGCTTAATAGACACTAGCACAGATACGCAGTATTTT
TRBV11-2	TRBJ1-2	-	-	CASSLAQGSGYTF	TGTGCCAGCAGCTTAGCTCAGGGCTCTGGCTACACCTTC
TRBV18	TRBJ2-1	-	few	CASSPSLGLGQFF	TGTGCCAGCTCACCTTCGTTAGGGTTAGGGCAGTTCTTC
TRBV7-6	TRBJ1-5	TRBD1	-	CASSLDTGAGQPQHF	TGTGCCAGCAGCTTGGATACAGGGGCCGGTCAGCCCCAGCATTTT
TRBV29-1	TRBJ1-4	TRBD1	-	CSVDGTGTEKLFF	TGCAGCGTTGACGGGACAGGCACTGAAAAACTGTTTTTT
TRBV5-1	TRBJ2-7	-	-	CASSRTLGRIAVNEQYF	TGCGCCAGCAGCCGCACCCTGGGGCGGATTGCCGTCAACGAGCAGTACTTC
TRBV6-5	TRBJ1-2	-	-	CASRRGYGYTF	TGTGCCAGCAGGAGGGGGTATGGCTACACCTTC
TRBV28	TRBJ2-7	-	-	CASSQGWSYEQYF	TGTGCCAGCAGCCAAGGTTGGAGTTACGAGCAGTACTTC
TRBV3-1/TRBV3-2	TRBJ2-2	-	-	CASSQGRWGTGELFF	TGTGCCAGCAGCCAAGGGCGCTGGGGCACCGGGGAGCTGTTTTTT
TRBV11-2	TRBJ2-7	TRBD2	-	CASSLESGGRAEQYF	TGTGCCAGCAGCCTTGAAAGCGGGGGGCGGGCCGAGCAGTACTTC
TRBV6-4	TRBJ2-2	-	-	CASRSEWYTGELFF	TGTGCCAGCAGATCGGAGTGGTACACCGGGGAGCTGTTTTTT
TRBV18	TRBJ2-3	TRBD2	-	CASSLSGTAADTQYF	TGTGCCAGCTCACTCAGCGGGACCGCCGCAGATACGCAGTATTTT
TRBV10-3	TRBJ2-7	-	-	CAISGQTLYEQTSF	TGTGCCATCAGTGGGCAGACTTTATACGAGCAGACGTCGTTC
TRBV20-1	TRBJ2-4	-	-	CSARTEHIQYF	TGCAGTGCCCGGACAGAGCACATTCAGTACTTC
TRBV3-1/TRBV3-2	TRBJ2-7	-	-	CASSAVGEQYF	TGTGCCAGCTCCGCCGTGGGCGAGCAGTACTTC
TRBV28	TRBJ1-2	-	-	CASSSGDYGYTF	TGTGCCAGCAGTTCAGGGGACTATGGCTACACCTTC
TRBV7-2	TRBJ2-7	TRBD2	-	CASSLGAGGGYEQYF	TGTGCCAGCAGCTTGGGAGCGGGAGGGGGTTACGAGCAGTACTTC
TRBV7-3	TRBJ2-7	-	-	CASSLKRGAEQYF	TGTGCCAGCAGCTTAAAGAGGGGGGCCGAGCAGTACTTC
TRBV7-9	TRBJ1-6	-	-	CASTSVGEVGSPLHF	TGTGCCAGCACCTCTGTTGGGGAGGTTGGTTCACCCCTCCACTTT
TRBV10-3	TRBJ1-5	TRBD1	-	CAISPGQVGYFGNQPQHF	TGTGCCATCAGCCCGGGACAGGTAGGCTATTTTGGCAATCAGCCCCAGCATTTT
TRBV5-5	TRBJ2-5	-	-	CASSFLLGGPETQYF	TGTGCCAGCAGCTTCCTACTGGGAGGCCCAGAGACCCAGTACTTC
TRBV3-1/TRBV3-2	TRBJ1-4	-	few	CASSLLDEKLFF	TGTGCCAGCAGCCTACTAGATGAAAAACTGTTTTTT
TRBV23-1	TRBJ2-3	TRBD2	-	CASSRREGLDGTDTQYF	TGCGCCAGCAGTCGGAGGGAGGGCCTTGATGGCACAGATACGCAGTATTTT
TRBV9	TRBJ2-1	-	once	CASSVEVSPYNEQFF	TGTGCCAGCAGCGTCGAAGTTAGTCCCTACAATGAGCAGTTCTTC
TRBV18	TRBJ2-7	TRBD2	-	CASSPGLADYEQYF	TGTGCCAGCTCACCGGGACTAGCGGACTACGAGCAGTACTTC
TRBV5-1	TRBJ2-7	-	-	CASSVQGYEQYF	TGCGCCAGCAGCGTACAGGGTTACGAGCAGTACTTC
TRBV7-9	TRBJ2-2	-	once	CASSLALSWGAAGELFF	TGTGCCAGCAGCTTAGCGCTCTCCTGGGGAGCCGCCGGGGAGCTGTTTTTT
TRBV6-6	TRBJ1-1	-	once	CASIKNTEAFF	TGTGCCAGCATAAAGAACACTGAAGCTTTCTTT
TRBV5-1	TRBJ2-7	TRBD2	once	CASSSLAGGPFHEQYF	TGCGCCAGCAGCTCGCTAGCGGGAGGCCCATTCCACGAGCAGTACTTC
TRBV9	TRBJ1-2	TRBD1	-	CASSEGQGGYGYTF	TGTGCCAGCAGCGAGGGACAGGGGGGCTATGGCTACACCTTC
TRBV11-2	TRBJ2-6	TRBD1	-	CASSPPTGAGANVLTF	TGTGCCAGCAGCCCACCAACAGGGGCTGGGGCCAACGTCCTGACTTTC
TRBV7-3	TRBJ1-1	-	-	CASSFRANTEAFF	TGTGCCAGCAGCTTCAGGGCGAACACTGAAGCTTTCTTT
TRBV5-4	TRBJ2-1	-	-	CASSSGRDANNEQFF	TGTGCCAGCAGCTCGGGCCGGGACGCCAACAATGAGCAGTTCTTC